These 11 T cell receptor beta chains were sequenced from one sample in a study of radiotherapy plus CTLA-4 blockade in lung cancer. Here immunoSEQ multiplex PCR was the method, and the copy in TCRdb shows in-frame clones only, minus some. The sample lists 45,000 to 60,000 clones; around 79% were seen once. The sequencing used peripheral blood, collected from a patient treated with radiotherapy plus ipilimumab. Every receptor here comes from a human donor with non-small cell lung cancer who had a complete response to radiotherapy plus ipilimumab.

This rearrangement joins TRBV11-2 to TRBJ2-1, with 14 bases that match TRBD2. V lost 5 bases, J lost 3 bases, and 9 bases stayed unmatched. The germline V gene encodes CDR1 SGHAT and CDR2 FQNNGV. The CDR3 is 18 residues long. This CDR3 is CASSPRLAGGFRYNEQFF. The DNA of the CDR3 is TGTGCCAGCAGCCCTCGACTAGCGGGAGGGTTTCGCTACAATGAGCAGTTCTTC.

The chain carries TRBV9 and TRBJ2-7; 11 bases map to TRBD1. Germline CDR1 is SGDLS and CDR2 is YYNGEE. The junction had 15 bases not matched to a gene; V was cut back by 1 base and J by 0 bases. This CDR3 spans 20 amino acids. CDR3 in DNA: TGTGCCAGCAGCGTATCTCCAGGACAGGGGGCATTCACAATCTCCTACGAGCAGTACGTC. Encoded protein: CASSVSPGQGAFTISYEQYV.

This clone has a single count. The genes are TRBV5-1 and TRBJ2-3; perhaps TRBD2 as D (5 bases). This CDR3 region has 14 residues. The germline V gene has CDR1 SGHRS and CDR2 YFSETQ. Deletions cut 4 bases from V and 2 bases from J, with 11 bases between. CDR3 residues: CASSPGLNTDTQYF. The CDR3 nucleotides read TGCGCCAGCAGCCCTGGACTCAACACAGATACGCAGTATTTT.

This clone was recorded only once. The rearrangement links TRBV2 to TRBJ2-1; weak D call: TRBD2 (5 bases). The germline gives CDR1 SNHLY, CDR2 FYNNEI. The CDR3 has 11 residues. With 8 bases removed from V and 8 bases from J, the gap between germline ends came to 10 bases. The CDR3 DNA reads as TGTGCCAGCGAGCGGAGCGATGAGCAGTTCTTC. Its protein is CASERSDEQFF. The variable domain in full, completed from reference TRBV2 and TRBJ2-1, reads EPEVTQTPSHQVTQMGQEVILRCVPISNHLYFYWYRQILGQKVEFLVSFYNNEISEKSEIFDDQFSVERPDGSNFTLKIRSTKLEDSAMYFCASERSDEQFFGPGTRLTVL.

The chain recombines TRBV10-3 with TRBJ1-5; 8 bases line up with TRBD1. CDR3 size: 15 residues. With 3 bases clipped from V and 2 bases from J, the junction kept 3 bases outside the gene matches. Germline-derived CDR1 and CDR2 are ENHRY and SYGVKD. This chain's CDR3 is CAISEDRGRNQPQHF. CDR3 DNA: TGTGCCATCAGTGAAGACAGGGGACGCAATCAGCCCCAGCATTTT.

The gene calls are TRBV6-5 and TRBJ1-3, with TRBD1 identical over 7 bases. Germline V lookup: CDR1 MNHEY, CDR2 SVGAGI. The CDR3 totals 13 residues. The junction had 5 bases not matched to a gene; V was cut back by 6 bases and J by 6 bases. The CDR3 spells CASSPTGANTIYF. The CDR3, as DNA: TGTGCCAGCAGCCCCACAGGGGCAAACACCATATATTTT.

CDR3 DNA sequence: TGTGCCAGCAGCGGGAGAGAGACCCAGTACTTC. This encodes CASSGRETQYF. This rearrangement joins TRBV5-6 to TRBJ2-5, with a possible D match to TRBD2 (5 bases). The CDR3 runs to 11 residues. V lost 4 bases to trimming and J lost 4 bases, with 5 bases between them. CDR1 is SGHDT, CDR2 YYEEEE, per germline.

The table lists this clone with a few counts. The V call is TRBV29-1, the J call TRBJ1-1, with 7 bases matching TRBD1. The CDR3 has 12 residues. Trimming took 7 bases from V and 0 from J; bases not matched to a gene: 2. CDR1 is SQVTM, CDR2 ANQGSEA, per germline. The CDR3 region has the DNA TGCAGCGCCAGGGGGATGAACACTGAAGCTTTCTTT. This codes for CSARGMNTEAFF.

The genes are TRBV7-8 and TRBJ1-5; D is undetermined. CDR3 length: 13 residues. Germline CDR1 SGHVS, CDR2 FQNEAQ. Trimming took 2 bases from V and 3 from J, leaving 5 bases between them. The CDR3 sequence: CASSLSFNQPQHF. In nucleotides, the CDR3 is TGTGCCAGCAGCTTATCTTTCAATCAGCCCCAGCATTTT.

The chain recombines TRBV7-9 with TRBJ2-7; TRBD1 is a possible D gene (5 bases). Germline CDR1 reads SEHNR; CDR2 reads FQNEAQ (reference sequence). V gave up 5 bases and J gave up 2 bases, with 13 bases separating them. CDR3 size: 14 residues. This CDR3 is CASSQGAGTYEQYF. The CDR3, as DNA: TGTGCCAGCAGCCAAGGGGCAGGAACCTACGAGCAGTACTTC.

The chain couples TRBV11-2 to TRBJ2-5; perhaps TRBD1 as D (6 bases). CDR1 is SGHAT and CDR2 is FQNNGV in the germline V gene. The V end was cut by 5 bases, the J end by 1 base, with 14 bases between. The CDR3 totals 15 residues. The CDR3 region has the DNA TGTGCCAGCAGCCTAGGACAGAACACCCAAGAGACCCAGTACTTC. As protein: CASSLGQNTQETQYF.